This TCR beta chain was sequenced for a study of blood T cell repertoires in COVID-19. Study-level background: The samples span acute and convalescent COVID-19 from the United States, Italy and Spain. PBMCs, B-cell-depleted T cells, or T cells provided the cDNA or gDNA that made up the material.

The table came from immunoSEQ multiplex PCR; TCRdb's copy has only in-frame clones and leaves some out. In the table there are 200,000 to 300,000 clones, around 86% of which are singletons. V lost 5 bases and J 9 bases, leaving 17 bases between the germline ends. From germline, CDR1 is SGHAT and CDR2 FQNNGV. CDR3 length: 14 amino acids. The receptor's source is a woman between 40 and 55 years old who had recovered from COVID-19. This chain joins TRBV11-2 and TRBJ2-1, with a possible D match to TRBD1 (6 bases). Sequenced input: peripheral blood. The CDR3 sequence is CASSRDLQGGEQFF. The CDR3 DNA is TGTGCCAGCAGCAGAGATTTACAGGGCGGTGAGCAGTTCTTC.